This T cell receptor (beta chain) stems from a study of cytomegalovirus exposure and HLA in healthy donors (dated by TCRdb to the late 2010s). Broadly, across the study: An earlier analysis of about 530 of the donors reported 276 Gb of sequence data and 117 million unique TCR beta sequences obtained from around 170 million T cells. The study profiled the T cell repertoires of under 700 subjects by immunosequencing and related them to cytomegalovirus serostatus. Among about 400 genotyped donors of the cohort, an average of approximately 200,000 unique TCR beta nucleotide sequences was sequenced per donor, of which 15% to 20% were non-productive. In addition to the first cohort of 650 to 800 subjects, a separate validation cohort of approximately 130 different subjects was used. Donor age, sex, ethnicity and CMV serostatus were compiled alongside the repertoire data. An early release covering roughly 600 HLA-typed donors comprised approximately 300 gigabases of sequencing data and roughly 86 million unique TCR sequences. Typing coverage varied by locus: roughly 620-640 donors for A, B, C, DRB1 and DQB1; approximately 500 for DQA1; about 570 for DPA1; some 470 for DPB1. To predict cytomegalovirus infection status, the study brought together high-throughput TCR immunosequencing, statistical association of individual TCRs with disease status, and machine learning. Both class I and class II loci were covered by HLA typing, at four-digit resolution. A later analysis re-analyzed previously published TCR beta repertoires from 666 donors and added high-resolution HLA genotyping to study TCR occurrence patterns. Because of strong linkage in the cohort, five DR-DQ haplotypes were treated as single units for association and clustering. Of the roughly 410 genotyped donors, 75% to 85% were placed in the genetic ancestry cluster associated with self-reported Caucasian donors. All discovery cohort repertoires had been generated using a single sequencing platform. The study aimed to test whether signatures of past pathogen exposure could be identified by cataloging public T cell receptors. An earlier analysis of 587 of the donors used high-throughput TCR beta sequencing to judge whether each TCR beta V gene segment behaved as functional or pseudogenic. The later analysis used no new phenotypic data to find candidate immune exposures, relying instead on TCR beta sequences and their occurrence across donors. In a later genetic analysis, genome-wide SNP genotypes for about three fifths of the roughly 670 donors were used, and that subset was treated as a discovery cohort. The investigation overall reported the following: Some IMGT-functional V segments, including TRBV6-2 and TRBV6-3, could not be distinguished by the 87-base-pair reads and were therefore excluded. Three of the identified cytomegalovirus-associated TCR beta chains were confirmed in vitro to be specific for cytomegalovirus antigens. When HLA alleles, especially DR and DQ, strongly co-occurred, TCR associations were difficult to assign to individual alleles. Over 15 rarely observed V segments, including chromosome 9 orphons, were excluded from the earlier analysis of 550 to 700 of the donors because counts were too low. Linkage disequilibrium might explain the correlated functional status among segregating V segments, but an unknown experimental factor could not be excluded. The only immune exposure information available for the cohort was CMV serostatus. In a later genetic analysis, a missense DCLRE1C variant was associated with V-gene and J-gene trimming of TCR beta chains, and the association was replicated in an independent cohort. While some public TCRs were present in many individuals, most TCR sequences turned up only very rarely across donors. Compared with the 666-donor mean, donors in an Asian-associated ancestry cluster had fewer N-insertions in productive TCRs, according to a later genetic analysis. The presence/absence analyses assumed that sequencing depth was roughly uniform across donors, and that assumption may not be true. The classifier was reported to diagnose cytomegalovirus status with high specificity and sensitivity in both the original and validation cohorts. A further reported finding was that TCR beta sequences accurately predicted the HLA-A and HLA-B alleles for most subjects in the first cohort. In a later analysis, the rate of TCR association differed among HLA loci, with DRB1 alleles having the most associated TCRs and HLA-C alleles having the fewest. Broadly in line with IMGT annotations, most TCR beta V segments showed up in productive rearrangements about 87% or about 30% of the time in an earlier analysis of 450 to 600 of the donors. In a later analysis, HLA-associated TCR beta chains were found to be more clonally expanded and to have lower generation probabilities than equally common non-associated chains. According to a later analysis, parvovirus B19, influenza, CMV and Epstein-Barr virus appeared linked to several top co-occurrence clusters. A later analysis found that most CMV-associated TCR beta chains appeared HLA-restricted, with HLA associations seemingly driven largely by CMV exposure. The authors suggested that the approach could potentially be extended to other disease states and immunological phenotypes. The study gave a list of 150 to 200 TCR beta chains associated with cytomegalovirus. In a later analysis, around 15,000 TCR beta sequences were associated with specific HLA alleles at a false discovery rate of 0.05. A cluster of highly shared sequence variants was judged likely to be a technical artifact of the sequencing pipeline. Because some donors lacked HLA typing at each locus, the association tests relied only on the typed subset. The cohort was sequenced for TCR beta chains only, and without alpha or paired-chain data the features that could be detected were limited.

In total, around 600 healthy bone marrow donors made up the cohort. At the time of sampling, every cohort member was nominally healthy, though immune exposures that went unrecorded were likely present. The donor tested CMV seropositive, placing the donor among the approximately 310 seropositive members of the cohort. Each donor provided a peripheral blood sample, and peripheral blood mononuclear cells were used for TCR beta sequencing. Genomic DNA was extracted from the blood cell samples with the Qiagen DNeasy Blood Extraction Kit. Library creation used the immunoSEQ multiplex PCR assay. The multiplex PCR relied on a mix of 60 forward primers for TCR Vbeta segments and 13 reverse primers for TCR Jbeta segments. The CDR3 region of rearranged TCR beta genes was amplified from genomic DNA with a multiplex PCR assay. Amplified TCR beta libraries were sequenced as 87-base-pair reads on the Illumina HiSeq System. The published analysis was carried out like this. A later analysis counted around 72 million unique TCR beta chains across the 700 or so repertoires, and 9 million to 14 million of these chains were shared by at least two donors. Raw reads were error-corrected and collapsed into unique sequences by a nearest-neighbor algorithm in which closely related sequences were merged to remove PCR and sequencing errors. V, D and J gene segments were assigned by aligning CDR3 sequences to IMGT reference sequences. For a sequence to be retained, at least a six-nucleotide match to both a V gene segment and a J gene segment was required. A rearrangement was called productive if the CDR3 had no stop codons and remained in frame with V and J, and every other rearrangement was called non-productive. CDR3 was defined according to IMGT convention as the region running from the second conserved V-encoded cysteine to the conserved J-encoded phenylalanine. Sequences without an unambiguous match to a single V gene segment were excluded from the earlier analysis of several hundred of the donors. An earlier analysis of 587 of the donors called V segments functional above 56.7% productive rearrangements and segregating when the between-donor standard deviation exceeded 5%. A statistical classification framework was built to diagnose cytomegalovirus status from the catalog of TCR beta chain sequences. V and J gene assignment, in a later analysis, came from comparing TCR nucleotide sequences with IMGT/GENE-DB human TR gene sequences. A later analysis assigned CDR3 sequences and most-parsimonious VDJ recombination scenarios with the TCRdist pipeline. In a later analysis, each TCR beta chain was defined by its CDR3 amino acid sequence together with its V-gene family, and reads without a unique V-gene family were excluded. As a way to deal with suspected cross-contamination and a sequencing artifact, a later analysis dropped 450 to 700 nucleotide sequences that were highly shared and had low generation probability. In a later analysis, a clonal expansion index for each public chain was calculated from normalized within-repertoire ranks of inferred template counts. A later analysis computed generation probabilities with a VDJ recombination model fitted to out-of-frame rearrangements, and checked the results against IGoR. In a later analysis, hypergeometric tests were used to score TCR-TCR, TCR-HLA and TCR-CMV co-occurrence, with a repertoire-size bias correction applied to TCR pairs. A later analysis estimated false discovery rates by permuting HLA or CMV assignments 20 times. In a later analysis, co-occurring TCRs were grouped using DBSCAN, and TCRdist sequence similarity was added for clustering within HLA-allele-positive subsets. Co-occurrence clustering excluded repertoires with fewer than 30,000 or more than 120,000 public chains, plus five with anomalous nucleotide sharing. Not all clones reach the TCRdb copy of this immuneACCESS table, which keeps in-frame sequences only. Checked studies attribute under half of the gap to unresolved V genes and leave the rest unexplained. That table supplies the V and J calls and clone size; D and trimming were determined from the DNA. The sample profile shows about 91,000 clones; approximately 86% of them were found once. Around a tenth of the sample goes to the ten largest clones.

From a lookup of the germline V gene (reference sequence), CDR1 and CDR2 are MNHEY and SMNVEV. V lost 3 bases and J lost 3 bases; the stretch between them is 14 bases long. From the cysteine through the phenylalanine, the CDR3 covers 15 amino acids. Of the read, only the CDR3 DNA is kept; its 45 bases are in frame from base 1. A word on this clone: What antigen it recognizes has not been identified. No qualities accompany the bases; no much larger clone lies one base away.

This TCR was recovered from a man aged 30-40 years in good health and CMV-seropositive. The material sequenced was PBMCs. The chain links TRBV27 with TRBJ1-1; the D segment cannot be called with confidence. CDR3 sequence: CASSLFRVEDTEAFF. The nucleotide sequence reads TGTGCCAGCAGTTTGTTCCGGGTGGAGGACACTGAAGCTTTCTTT.